A selection of T cell receptor beta chains follows, all from one sample in a study of blood T cell repertoires in COVID-19. TCRdb's copy holds only in-frame clones and misses some; the assay was immunoSEQ multiplex PCR. The table shows approximately 97,000 clones, with 90% occurring only once. Sequenced: peripheral blood. These receptors were obtained from a man aged 55-75 years with acute or convalescent COVID-19. The CDR3 runs from the conserved cysteine through the conserved F or W. D genes are given only for firm matches. For some rows the clone size is stated as once, few or many, or as a class when expanded; others skip it.

V	D	J	length	size	DNA	CDR3
TRBV19	NA	TRBJ2-5	15	NA	TGTGCCAGTCGTTCTCCGGGACAAGGCCAAGAGACCCAGTACTTC	CASRSPGQGQETQYF
TRBV19	TRBD1	TRBJ1-2	14	few	TGTGCCAGTAGTATAGATCGGGACAGGGGTGACTACACCTTC	CASSIDRDRGDYTF
TRBV2	NA	TRBJ2-5	13	NA	TGTGCCAGCAATAGACAGCGCCAAGAGACCCAGTACTTC	CASNRQRQETQYF
TRBV5-1	TRBD1	TRBJ1-2	13	NA	TGCGCCAGCAGCTCAACAGGGGACTATGGCTACACCTTC	CASSSTGDYGYTF
TRBV12-3/TRBV12-4	NA	TRBJ1-2	13	NA	TGTGCCAGCAAAGATACAGGGAACTATGGCTACACCTTC	CASKDTGNYGYTF
TRBV5-5	NA	TRBJ1-1	11	NA	TGTGCCAGCACCCGAGGGACTGAAGCTTTCTTT	CASTRGTEAFF
TRBV29-1	NA	TRBJ1-4	13	once	TGCAGCGTTGATCGAGGCCGAGGGGAAAAACTGTTTTTT	CSVDRGRGEKLFF
TRBV5-4	NA	TRBJ1-1	14	NA	TGTGCCAGCAGCGCCCCCCGGGAGAACACTGAAGCTTTCTTT	CASSAPRENTEAFF
TRBV12-3/TRBV12-4	NA	TRBJ1-1	12	NA	TGTGCCAGCAGTTTGGAGGGCAGAAAAGCCCTCTTT	CASSLEGRKALF
TRBV7-2	NA	TRBJ2-2	12	NA	TGTGCCAGCGGAGGGTTTACCGGGGAGCTGTTTTTT	CASGGFTGELFF
TRBV4-1	NA	TRBJ2-5	16	NA	TGCGCCAGCAGCCAAGAAGGAGACGGGGGGCAGGTGACCCAGTACTTC	CASSQEGDGGQVTQYF
TRBV21-1	NA	TRBJ1-1	18	NA	TGTGCCAGCAGCAAAGGGGACACGGAGGCCCCCAACCACACTGAAGCTTTCTTT	CASSKGDTEAPNHTEAFF
TRBV18	TRBD1	TRBJ1-2	13	few	TGTGCCAGCTCACTGATGGACAGGGACGGCTACACCTTC	CASSLMDRDGYTF
TRBV2	TRBD1	TRBJ1-4	14	NA	TGTGCCAGCAGTGGGGACAGGGGGAATGAAAAACTGTTTTTT	CASSGDRGNEKLFF
TRBV18	TRBD1	TRBJ1-5	15	NA	TGTGCCAGCTCGACGACACAGGGGGCCGGTCAGCCCCAGCATTTT	CASSTTQGAGQPQHF
TRBV7-2	NA	TRBJ1-5	15	NA	TGTGCCAGCAGCTTAGACCCAGGGAGGGATCAGCCCCAGCATTTT	CASSLDPGRDQPQHF
TRBV5-1	NA	TRBJ1-6	18	once	TGCGCCAGCAGCTTGGAGGTACGACAGACCTATCTCAATTCACCCCTCCACTTT	CASSLEVRQTYLNSPLHF
TRBV5-1	NA	TRBJ1-1	15	NA	TGCGCCAGCAGCTTGGATCCCAGTGGGAACACTGAAGCTTTCTTT	CASSLDPSGNTEAFF
TRBV11-2	NA	TRBJ2-3	14	once	TGTGCCAGCAGCTTTGGGGGGACGACAGATACGCAGTATTTT	CASSFGGTTDTQYF
TRBV30	NA	TRBJ1-4	14	once	TGTGCCTGGAGTGTTGGACTTGGACCTGAAAAACTGTTTTTT	CAWSVGLGPEKLFF
TRBV18	TRBD1	TRBJ2-2	14	NA	TGTGCCAGCTCACCAAGGACAGGGAACGGGGAGCTGTTTTTT	CASSPRTGNGELFF
TRBV9	NA	TRBJ1-1	16	NA	TGTGCCAGCAGCCCCCGGGGGGGCTACGGGAACACTGAAGCTTTCTTT	CASSPRGGYGNTEAFF